The 3 T cell receptor beta chains listed next were all sequenced from one sample in a study of CD8 T cells in ankylosing spondylitis. The study's findings and limits: Characteristic, it appeared, of ankylosing spondylitis blood was a TCR beta motif of several highly homologous variants.

TCRdb re-analysed the 5' RACE reads in MiXCR, keeping a single row per CDR3 protein. Of 800,000 to 900,000 distinct CDR3 sequences listed, 10% to 15% are singletons. Antigen specificity for these receptors is unknown. What was sequenced was blood, either unsorted or a sorted T cell fraction (not recorded which). These receptors were taken from a male donor with ankylosing spondylitis.

This clonotype appeared many times. The rearrangement joins TRBV5-5 to TRBJ2-3; no clear D. Trimming stripped 7 bases from V and 6 bases from J, with 12 bases between. The germline V gene has CDR1 SGHKS and CDR2 YYEKEE (reference sequence). The CDR3 sequence is 12 residues long. This CDR3 reads CASATATDTQYF. The DNA of the CDR3 is TGTGCCAGCGCGACCGCGACGGATACGCAGTATTTT.

This clonotype was seen ten or more times. The rearrangement uses TRBV29-1 and TRBJ2-7; D not certain. The CDR3 extends over 13 amino acids. V lost 7 bases, J lost 3 bases, and 16 bases lay in between. CDR1 is SQVTM, CDR2 ANQGSEA, per germline. CDR3 nucleotides: TGCAGCGCCTCCGCCAGCAGTGGCTACGAGCAGTACTTC. Protein sequence: CSASASSGYEQYF.

This chain connects TRBV7-2 to TRBJ1-2; 10 positions agree with TRBD1. The CDR3 runs 14 residues. V gave up 6 bases and J gave up 1 base; unmatched junction bases: 2. CDR1 and CDR2 from the germline V gene are SGHTA and FQGNSA. The CDR3 loop reads CASRWTGGNYGYTF. The CDR3 region has the DNA TGTGCCAGCAGGTGGACAGGGGGTAACTATGGCTACACCTTC.